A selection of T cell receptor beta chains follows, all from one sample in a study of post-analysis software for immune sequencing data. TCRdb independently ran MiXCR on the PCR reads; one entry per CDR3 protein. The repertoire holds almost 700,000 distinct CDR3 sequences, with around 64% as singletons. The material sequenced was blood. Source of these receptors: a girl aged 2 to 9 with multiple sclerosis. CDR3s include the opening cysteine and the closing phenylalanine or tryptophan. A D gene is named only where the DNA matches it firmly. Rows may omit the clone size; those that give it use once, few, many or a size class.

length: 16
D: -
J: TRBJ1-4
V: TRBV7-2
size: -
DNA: TGTGCCAGCAGCATATGGGGGGAAGGTGCTAATGAAAAACTGTTTTTT
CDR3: CASSIWGEGANEKLFF

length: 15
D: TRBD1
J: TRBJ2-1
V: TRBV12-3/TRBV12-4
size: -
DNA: TGTGCCAGCAGTCCTCCGGAGACAGGGCGCAATGAGCAGTTCTTC
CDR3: CASSPPETGRNEQFF

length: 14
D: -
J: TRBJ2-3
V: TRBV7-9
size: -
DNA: TGTGCCAGCAGCTTTAACCGCGACGCAGATACGCAGTATTTT
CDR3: CASSFNRDADTQYF

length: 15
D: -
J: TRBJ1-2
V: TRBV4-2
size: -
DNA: TGTGCCAGCAGCCAAGATCAGCAGGGTATCTATGGCTACACCTTC
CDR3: CASSQDQQGIYGYTF

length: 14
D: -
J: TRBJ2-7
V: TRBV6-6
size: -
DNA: TGTGCCAGCAGTTATAGATCTGAAGGCTACGAGCAGTACTTC
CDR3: CASSYRSEGYEQYF

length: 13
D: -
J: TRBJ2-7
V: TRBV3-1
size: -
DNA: TGTGCCAGCAGCCAAGATCACAACAGCGAGCAGTACTTC
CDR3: CASSQDHNSEQYF

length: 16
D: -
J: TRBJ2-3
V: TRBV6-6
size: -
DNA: TGTGCCAGCAGTTACTCGGTTTCAGGGGGCACAGATACGCAGTATTTT
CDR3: CASSYSVSGGTDTQYF

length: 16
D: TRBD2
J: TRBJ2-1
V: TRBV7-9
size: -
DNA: TGTGCCAGCAGCTCCCCACTAGCGGGAGAATACAATGAGCAGTTCTTC
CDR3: CASSSPLAGEYNEQFF

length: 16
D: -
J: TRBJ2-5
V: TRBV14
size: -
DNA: TGTGCCAGCAGCCAAGATTTTTGGCTACCTCAAGAGACCCAGTACTTC
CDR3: CASSQDFWLPQETQYF

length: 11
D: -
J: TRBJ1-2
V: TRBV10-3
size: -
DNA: TGTGCCATCGAGGGAGGCTATGGCTACACTTTC
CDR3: CAIEGGYGYTF

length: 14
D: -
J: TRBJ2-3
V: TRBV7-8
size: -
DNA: TGTGCCAGCAGACCTACGGGAAGCACAGATACGCAGTATTTT
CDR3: CASRPTGSTDTQYF

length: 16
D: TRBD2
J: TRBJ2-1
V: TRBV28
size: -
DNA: TGTGCCAGCAGTTTACACGTGGGCCAGGGAGGGAATGAGCAGTTCTTC
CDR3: CASSLHVGQGGNEQFF

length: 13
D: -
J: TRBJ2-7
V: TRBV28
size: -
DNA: TGTGCCGGCAGTCCTTGGAAGTTTTACGAGCAGTACTTC
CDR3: CAGSPWKFYEQYF

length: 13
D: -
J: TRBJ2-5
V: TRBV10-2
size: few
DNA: TGCGCCAGCAGTGAGGGACCCCAAGGGACCCAGTACTTC
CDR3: CASSEGPQGTQYF

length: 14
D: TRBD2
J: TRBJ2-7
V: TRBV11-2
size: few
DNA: TGTGCCAGCAGCCCGACTAGCGGGAGGGGGTTACAGTACTTC
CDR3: CASSPTSGRGLQYF

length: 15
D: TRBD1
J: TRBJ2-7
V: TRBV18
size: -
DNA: TGTGCCAGCTCACCAGGGAGACAGGGGTTGGTCGAGCAGTACTTC
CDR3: CASSPGRQGLVEQYF

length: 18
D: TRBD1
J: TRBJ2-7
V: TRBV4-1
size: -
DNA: TGCGCCAGCGGACCCCGGGACAGGGGGACTTACAGCTCCTACGAGCAGTACTTC
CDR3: CASGPRDRGTYSSYEQYF

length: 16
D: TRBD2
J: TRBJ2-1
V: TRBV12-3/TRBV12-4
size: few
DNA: TGTGCCAGCACCTACCTCATAGCGGGAGTAACCAATGAGCAGTTCTTC
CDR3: CASTYLIAGVTNEQFF

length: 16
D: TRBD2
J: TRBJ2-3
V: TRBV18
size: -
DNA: TGTGCCAGCTCAAGGACTAGTGGCTTGTCCTCAGATACGCAGTATTTT
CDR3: CASSRTSGLSSDTQYF

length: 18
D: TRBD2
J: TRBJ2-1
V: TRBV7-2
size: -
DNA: TGTGCCAGCAGCTTAACCCTCAGCCGGACTAGCGGGATAAATGAGCAGTTCTTC
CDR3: CASSLTLSRTSGINEQFF

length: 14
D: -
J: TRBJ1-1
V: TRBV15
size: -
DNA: TGTGCCACCAGCAAGAGGGTACAGGACACTGAAGCTTTCTTT
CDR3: CATSKRVQDTEAFF

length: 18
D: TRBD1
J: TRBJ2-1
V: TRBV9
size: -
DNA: TGTGCCAGCAGCGTAGCCTCACCCGGGACAGCGGACTACAATGAGCAGTTCTTC
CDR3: CASSVASPGTADYNEQFF

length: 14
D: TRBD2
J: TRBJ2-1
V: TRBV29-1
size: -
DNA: TGCAGCGCTGTAGCGGGAGGGATCTACAATGAGCAGTTCTTC
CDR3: CSAVAGGIYNEQFF

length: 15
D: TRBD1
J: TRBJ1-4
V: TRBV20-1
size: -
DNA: TGCAGTACTAGACCGCCCGGGACAGCAAATGAAAAACTGTTTTTT
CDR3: CSTRPPGTANEKLFF

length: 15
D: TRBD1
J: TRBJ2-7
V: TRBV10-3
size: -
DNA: TGTGCCATCAGTAGCGGACAGGGAGTCACCTACGAGCAGTACTTC
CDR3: CAISSGQGVTYEQYF

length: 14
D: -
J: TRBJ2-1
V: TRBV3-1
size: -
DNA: TGTGCCAGCAGCCAAGATCGCAGCCACAATGAGCAGTTCTTC
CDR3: CASSQDRSHNEQFF

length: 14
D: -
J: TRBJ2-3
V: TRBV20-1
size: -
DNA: TGCAGTGCTAAGCGGTCAGGGGGCACAGATACGCAGTATTTT
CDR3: CSAKRSGGTDTQYF

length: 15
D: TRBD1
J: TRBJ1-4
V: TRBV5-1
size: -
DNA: TGCGCCACCGCGGCCGGGACAGGGGTTAATGAAAAACTGTTTTTT
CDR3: CATAAGTGVNEKLFF

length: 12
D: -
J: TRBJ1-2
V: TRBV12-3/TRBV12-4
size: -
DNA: TGTGCCAGCACCTTTCAGGGATATGGCTACACCTTC
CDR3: CASTFQGYGYTF

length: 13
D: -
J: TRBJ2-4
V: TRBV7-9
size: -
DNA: TGTGCCAGCGGCCCCAGCGGGCCGGACATTCAGTACTTC
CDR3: CASGPSGPDIQYF

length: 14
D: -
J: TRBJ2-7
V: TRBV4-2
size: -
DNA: TGTGCCAGCAGCCGGGGAGATTCCCCCTACGAGCAGTACTTC
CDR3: CASSRGDSPYEQYF

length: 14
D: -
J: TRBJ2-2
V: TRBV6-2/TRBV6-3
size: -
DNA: TGTGCCAGCAGTTACAGTTCGAACACCGGGGAGCTGTTTTTT
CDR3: CASSYSSNTGELFF

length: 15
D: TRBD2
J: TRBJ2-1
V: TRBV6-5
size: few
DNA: TGTGCCAGCAGTTACACTAGCGGGAGTTTCGGTGAGCAGTTCTTC
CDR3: CASSYTSGSFGEQFF

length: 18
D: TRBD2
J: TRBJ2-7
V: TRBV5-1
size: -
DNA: TGCGCCAGCAGCCTTGATACTAGCGGGAGGGTTCGCCCCTACGAGCAGTACTTC
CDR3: CASSLDTSGRVRPYEQYF

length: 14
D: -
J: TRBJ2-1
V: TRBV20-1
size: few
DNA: TGCAGTGCTTCAACTAGCAGGGGAATCAATGAGCAGTTCTTC
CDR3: CSASTSRGINEQFF

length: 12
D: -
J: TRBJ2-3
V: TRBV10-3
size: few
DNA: TGTGCCATCAGGAGTGACACAGATACGCAGTATTTT
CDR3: CAIRSDTDTQYF

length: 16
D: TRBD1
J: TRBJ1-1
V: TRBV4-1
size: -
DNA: TGCGCCAGCAGCCAAGATGCGACAGGGCCACACACTGAAGCTTTCTTT
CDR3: CASSQDATGPHTEAFF

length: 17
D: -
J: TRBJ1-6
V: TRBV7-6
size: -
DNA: TGTGCCAGCAGCCGGACCGGGGACCCCTCCTATAATTCACCCCTCCACTTT
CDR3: CASSRTGDPSYNSPLHF

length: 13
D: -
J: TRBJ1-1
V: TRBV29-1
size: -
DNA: TGCAGCGTTGAAGGCTCCAGGAACACTGAAGCTTTCTTT
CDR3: CSVEGSRNTEAFF

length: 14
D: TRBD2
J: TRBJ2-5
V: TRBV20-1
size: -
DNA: TGCAGTGCAAACCTAGCGGAGGGGTTCGAGACCCAGTACTTC
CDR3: CSANLAEGFETQYF

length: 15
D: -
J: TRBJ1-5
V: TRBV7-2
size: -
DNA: TGTGCCAGCAGCTTATATTCGGCAGGGTATCAGCCCCAGCATTTT
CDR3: CASSLYSAGYQPQHF

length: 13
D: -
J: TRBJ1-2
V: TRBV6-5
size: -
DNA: TGTGCCAGCAGTTACTCGGAGGTCTATGGCTACACCTTC
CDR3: CASSYSEVYGYTF

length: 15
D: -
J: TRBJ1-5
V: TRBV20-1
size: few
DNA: TGCAGTGCTAGTTATTCGGGGTATAGCAATCAGCCCCAGCATTTT
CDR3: CSASYSGYSNQPQHF

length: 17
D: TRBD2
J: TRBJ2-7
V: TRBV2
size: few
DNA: TGTGCCAGCAGGCAACTAGCGGGCCCCTCAAGGTCCTACGAGCAGTACTTC
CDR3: CASRQLAGPSRSYEQYF

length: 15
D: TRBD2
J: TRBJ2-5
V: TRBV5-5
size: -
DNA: TGTGCCAGCAGCACCCCTCTAGCGGGGAATGAGACCCAGTACTTC
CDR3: CASSTPLAGNETQYF

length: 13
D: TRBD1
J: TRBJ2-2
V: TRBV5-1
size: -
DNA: TGCGCCAGCAGCTGGGACAGCACCGGGGAGCTGTTTTTT
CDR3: CASSWDSTGELFF

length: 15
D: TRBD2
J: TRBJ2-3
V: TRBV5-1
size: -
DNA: TGCGCCAGCAGCCCCAGAGCGGGAGATACAGATACGCAGTATTTT
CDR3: CASSPRAGDTDTQYF

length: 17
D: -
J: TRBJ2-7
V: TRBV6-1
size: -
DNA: TGTGCCAGCAGTGCTTACCGTACCGGCGTACAAGCCTACGAGCAGTACTTC
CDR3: CASSAYRTGVQAYEQYF

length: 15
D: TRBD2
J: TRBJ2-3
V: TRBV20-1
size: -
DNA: TGCAGTGCTCAGCGGACTAGCGGGAGGGTAGATACGCAGTATTTT
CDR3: CSAQRTSGRVDTQYF

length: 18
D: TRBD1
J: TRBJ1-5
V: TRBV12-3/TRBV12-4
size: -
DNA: TGTGCCAGCAGTTTTGGGTCGACTGACAGGGGAGAAGGTCAGCCCCAGCATTTT
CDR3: CASSFGSTDRGEGQPQHF

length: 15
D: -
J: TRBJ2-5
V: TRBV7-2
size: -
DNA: TGTGCCAGCAGCCTAATAGCGGTGAGGGGAGAGACCCAGTACTTC
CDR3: CASSLIAVRGETQYF

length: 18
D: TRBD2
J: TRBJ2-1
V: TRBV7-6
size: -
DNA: TGTGCCAGCAGCCCGTTTTCCCCTGGTCCTAGCGGGTGGGAAGAGCAGTTCTTC
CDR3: CASSPFSPGPSGWEEQFF

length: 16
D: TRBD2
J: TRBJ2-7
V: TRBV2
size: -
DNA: TGTGCCAGCAGTCCCAGCGGGAGCGATATTCCCTACGAGCAGTACTTC
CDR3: CASSPSGSDIPYEQYF

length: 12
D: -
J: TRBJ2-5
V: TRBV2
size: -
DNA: TGTGCCAGCAGTGTCCAGACAGAGACCCAGTACTTC
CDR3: CASSVQTETQYF

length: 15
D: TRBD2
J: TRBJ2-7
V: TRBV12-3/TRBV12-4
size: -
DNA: TGTGCCAGCAGCAAAGCGGGACTCCGGGGCTACGAGCAGTACTTC
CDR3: CASSKAGLRGYEQYF

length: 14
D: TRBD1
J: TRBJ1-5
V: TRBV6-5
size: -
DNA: TGTGCCAGCAGGGGAACAGGGGATCATCAGCCCCAGCATTTT
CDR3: CASRGTGDHQPQHF

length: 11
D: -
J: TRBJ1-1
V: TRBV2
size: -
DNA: TGTGCCAGCCGGGAGTACCATGAAGCTTTCTTT
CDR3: CASREYHEAFF

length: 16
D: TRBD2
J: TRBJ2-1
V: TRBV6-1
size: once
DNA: TGTGCCAGCAGTCAACCAGCGGGGGGGCTGTACAATGAGCAGTTCTTC
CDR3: CASSQPAGGLYNEQFF

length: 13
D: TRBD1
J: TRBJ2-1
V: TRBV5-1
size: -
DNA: TGCGCCAGCAAGGTGGACAGGGTCAATGAGCAGTTCTTC
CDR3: CASKVDRVNEQFF